Each of the 32 T cell receptor beta chains below was sequenced from the same sample in a study of T cell changes during pregnancy in multiple sclerosis. Assay: immunoSEQ multiplex PCR; the TCRdb copy retains only in-frame clones and omits some. Of tens of thousands of clones listed, 85% to 95% are singletons. This material consisted of CD4+ T cells from peripheral blood mononuclear cells, taken in the first trimester of pregnancy. The origin of the receptors is a female donor with multiple sclerosis, enrolled in a pregnancy study.

The chain is built from TRBV2 and TRBJ2-5, with 12 bases fitting TRBD2. V lost 1 base and J lost 2; bases outside the gene matches: 2. The germline gives CDR1 SNHLY, CDR2 FYNNEI. This CDR3 comprises 16 residues. CDR3 residues: CASSEDLAGGQETQYF. CDR3 coding DNA: TGTGCCAGCAGTGAAGACCTAGCGGGGGGGCAAGAGACCCAGTACTTC.

Comments on this clone: The germline gene is not matched at one end of the junction; a read error may be the cause. V gene TRBV7-7 combines with J gene TRBJ2-5; TRBD2 agrees at 8 bases. Per germline, CDR1 SSHAT and CDR2 FNYEAQ (reference sequence). The CDR3 has 17 amino acids. The CDR3 DNA reads TGTGCTAGCAGCTCCATCCGGGGACTAGAGGTACAAGAGACCCAGTACTTC. Translation gives CASSSIRGLEVQETQYF.

The chain is built from TRBV5-1 and TRBJ2-5; 7 bases fit TRBD1. Germline CDR1 is SGHRS and CDR2 is YFSETQ. The CDR3 is 14 residues long. V was pared by 5 bases and J by 0 bases, with 4 bases of the junction left unmatched. Written as DNA, the CDR3 is TGCGCCAGCAGTCTCGGGACAGACCAAGAGACCCAGTACTTC. Its translation is CASSLGTDQETQYF.

The rearrangement joins TRBV6-1 to TRBJ1-1; 9 nucleotides agree with TRBD1. After removal of 6 bases from V and 5 bases from J, the junction contained 7 bases not matched to a gene. Germline loops: CDR1 MNHNS, CDR2 SASEGT. The CDR3 length is 14 residues. The CDR3 sequence: CASSLGQGQTEAFF. The CDR3 DNA reads as TGTGCCAGCAGCTTGGGACAGGGTCAGACTGAAGCTTTCTTT.

The sample holds one count of this clone. The J gene is TRBJ1-1, the V gene TRBV18; D is perhaps TRBD1 (5 bases). The germline V gene encodes CDR1 KGHSH and CDR2 LQKENI. V lost 2 bases and J lost 9, with 7 bases in between. The CDR3 extends over 11 amino acids. The CDR3 DNA reads TGTGCCAGCTCACCAGACAGTAAAGCTTTCTTT. The encoded protein is CASSPDSKAFF. The full variable domain, in which reference TRBV18 and TRBJ1-1 provide the parts outside the CDR3, is NAGVMQNPRHLVRRRGQEARLRCSPMKGHSHVYWYRQLPEEGLKFMVYLQKENIIDESGMPKERFSAEFPKEGPSILRIQQVVRGDSAAYFCASSPDSKAFFGQGTRLTVV.

The chain combines TRBV7-9 with TRBJ1-2; D call uncertain. Trimming removed 2 bases at V and 8 bases at J, with 6 bases between. Germline-derived CDR1 and CDR2 are SEHNR and FQNEAQ (reference sequence). The CDR3 spans 11 residues. The DNA of the CDR3 is TGTGCCAGCAGCTTACTTGAGGGCTACACCTTC. Translating it yields CASSLLEGYTF.

The genes are TRBV5-6 and TRBJ2-1, with TRBD2 matching over 14 bases. Trimming took 7 bases from V and 7 from J; bases not matched to a gene: 7. The CDR3 totals 15 residues. The germline V gene has CDR1 SGHDT and CDR2 YYEEEE. CDR3 sequence: CASRLAGGGWNEQFF. As DNA, the CDR3 is TGTGCCAGCCGACTAGCGGGGGGGGGATGGAATGAGCAGTTCTTC. The entire variable domain, with the rest obtained from reference TRBV5-6 and TRBJ2-1, is as follows: DAGVTQSPTHLIKTRGQQVTLRCSPKSGHDTVSWYQQALGQGPQFIFQYYEEEERQRGNFPDRFSGHQFPNYSSELNVNALLLGDSALYLCASRLAGGGWNEQFFGPGTRLTVL.

This clone was observed once. This rearrangement joins TRBV19 to TRBJ2-3; TRBD2 aligns across 11 bases. The V segment lost 6 bases and the J segment 0 bases; nucleotides outside the gene matches: 5. The CDR3 extends over 16 amino acids. Germline V lookup: CDR1 LNHDA, CDR2 SQIVND (reference sequence). CDR3 in amino acids: CASSPRLAGSTDTQYF. CDR3 in DNA: TGTGCCAGTAGCCCACGACTAGCGGGGAGCACAGATACGCAGTATTTT.

The chain is built from TRBV16 and TRBJ1-1; maybe TRBD1 (5 bases). Deletions cut 2 bases from V and 5 bases from J, with 9 bases between. Per the germline V gene, CDR1 is KGHSY and CDR2 is FQNENV. This CDR3 has 13 residues. The CDR3 region has the DNA TGTGCCAGCAGCCAAGATAGGGGAACTGAAGCTTTCTTT. It yields the protein CASSQDRGTEAFF.

In DNA form, the CDR3 reads TGCGCCAGCAGCCAACCCCGGGACAGGGGTTATGGCTACACCTTC. Translated: CASSQPRDRGYGYTF. V usage is TRBV4-1 and J usage is TRBJ1-2; 10 nucleotides align to TRBD1. This CDR3 contains 15 residues. V shed 2 bases, J shed 5 bases, and the junction held 5 bases outside the gene matches. Germline CDR1 MGHRA, CDR2 YSYEKL.

This clone was found once. This rearrangement joins TRBV19 to TRBJ2-6; D is perhaps TRBD2 (5 bases). The CDR3 contains 16 residues. Deletions cut 3 bases from V and 5 bases from J, with 14 bases between. CDR1 and CDR2 from the germline V gene are LNHDA and SQIVND (reference sequence). CDR3 nucleotide sequence: TGTGCCAGTAGTATTGAGCTCGCGGGCAGGGCCAACGTCCTGACTTTC. This translates into CASSIELAGRANVLTF.

In DNA form, the CDR3 reads TGTGCCAGTAGTCTGGGGGTTCGGGGGTACGAGCAGTACTTC. Its protein is CASSLGVRGYEQYF. The chain carries TRBV19 and TRBJ2-7, with D perhaps TRBD2 (6 bases). V lost 5 bases and J lost 4, with 15 bases in between. This CDR3 region has 14 residues. Germline CDR1 LNHDA, CDR2 SQIVND (reference sequence).

The chain couples TRBV5-1 to TRBJ2-7; TRBD2 matches at 12 bases. Germline V gene sequence: CDR1 SGHRS, CDR2 YFSETQ. The CDR3 loop spans 17 amino acids. The J segment lost 3 bases and the V segment lost 0 bases, leaving 7 bases of the junction unmatched. As DNA, the CDR3 is TGCGCCAGCAGCTTGGGGGAACTAGCGGGGGGATACTACGAGCAGTACTTC. It encodes CASSLGELAGGYYEQYF.

The V and J genes are TRBV19 and TRBJ1-1; the match to TRBD1 covers 8 bases. The CDR3 sequence is 14 residues long. CDR1 and CDR2 (germline): LNHDA, SQIVND (reference sequence). V lost 3 bases and J lost 2; bases outside the gene matches: 2. The CDR3 loop is CASSIAGGNTEAFF. The CDR3 nucleotides are TGTGCCAGTAGTATCGCAGGGGGCAACACTGAAGCTTTCTTT.

The chain combines TRBV5-1 with TRBJ2-7; 10 bases fit TRBD2. J lost 5 bases, V lost 1 base, and 3 bases had no gene match. The CDR3 runs 14 residues. Looked up from germline, CDR1 is SGHRS and CDR2 is YFSETQ. CDR3 in DNA: TGCGCCAGCAGCTTGACTAGCGGGGTTGACGAGCAGTACTTC. This sequence encodes CASSLTSGVDEQYF.

The chain carries TRBV19 and TRBJ2-3, with D perhaps matching TRBD1 (6 bases). V lost 4 bases and J lost 2, with 13 bases in between. Germline V gives CDR1 LNHDA, CDR2 SQIVND (reference sequence). The CDR3 runs 15 residues. CDR3 in amino acids: CASSTSWTATDTQYF. The CDR3 nucleotides are TGTGCCAGTAGTACCTCTTGGACAGCCACAGATACGCAGTATTTT.

In nucleotides, the CDR3 is TGTGCCAGCACCAAGATCGGGCAGGGCTCCTACAATGAGCAGTTCTTC. It encodes CASTKIGQGSYNEQFF. The chain employs TRBV11-2 and TRBJ2-1; tentatively, D is TRBD1 (5 bases). V was clipped by 7 bases and J by 0 bases, with 16 bases between them. CDR3 size: 16 residues. Per germline, CDR1 SGHAT and CDR2 FQNNGV.

V and J are TRBV13 and TRBJ2-2; D unresolved. V lost 1 base and J 1 base, leaving 7 bases between the germline ends. The CDR3 is 15 amino acids. Germline V gene lookup returns CDR1 PRHDT and CDR2 FYEKMQ (reference sequence). The DNA for the CDR3 is TGTGCCAGCAGCTTAGCAGGCCGGAACACCGGGGAGCTGTTTTTT. Amino acids: CASSLAGRNTGELFF.

The CDR3 coding sequence is TGTGCCAGCTCACTGGATCTTGAGGGGGCCGGCACAGATACGCAGTATTTT. Translating it yields CASSLDLEGAGTDTQYF. This rearrangement joins TRBV18 to TRBJ2-3, with 7 nucleotides matching TRBD1. The CDR3 loop spans 17 amino acids. The trim removed 4 bases at V and 1 base at J, leaving 11 bases unmatched. Germline V gene sequence: CDR1 KGHSH, CDR2 LQKENI.

The CDR3 sequence is CASRPLGAGGFGELFF. For the CDR3, the DNA is TGTGCCAGTAGACCCCTTGGAGCGGGGGGCTTCGGGGAGCTGTTTTTT. V usage is TRBV19 and J usage is TRBJ2-2, with 9 bases identical to TRBD2. The CDR3 length is 16 residues. The J segment lost 7 bases and the V segment lost 6 bases, leaving 12 bases of the junction unmatched. Germline V gives CDR1 LNHDA, CDR2 SQIVND (reference sequence). Combining the CDR3 with reference TRBV19 and TRBJ2-2 gives the whole variable domain DGGITQSPKYLFRKEGQNVTLSCEQNLNHDAMYWYRQDPGQGLRLIYYSQIVNDFQKGDIAEGYSVSREKKESFPLTVTSAQKNPTAFYLCASRPLGAGGFGELFFGEGSRLTVL.

This clone was counted only a few times. The gene calls are TRBV6-5 and TRBJ1-4; a weak D match, TRBD1 (5 bases). This CDR3 has 15 residues. CDR1 and CDR2 (germline): MNHEY, SVGAGI. Trimming shortened V by 10 bases and J by 2 bases, and 17 bases separated the two germline ends. CDR3 DNA sequence: TGTGCCACGGCCGGCGGTGGGGGGACTAATGAAAAACTGTTTTTT. Translated: CATAGGGGTNEKLFF.

The V and J genes are TRBV5-1 and TRBJ1-1; 8 positions agree with TRBD1. This CDR3 region has 16 residues. The J segment lost 4 bases and the V segment lost 0 bases, leaving 8 bases of the junction unmatched. Germline values: CDR1 SGHRS, CDR2 YFSETQ. CDR3 amino acids: CASSLDIQGGGTEAFF. CDR3 DNA: TGCGCCAGCAGCTTGGACATACAGGGGGGAGGCACTGAAGCTTTCTTT.

The rearrangement links TRBV10-3 to TRBJ1-1, with a possible D match to TRBD1 (6 bases). Germline CDR1 and CDR2: ENHRY and SYGVKD. Trimming cost V 0 bases and J 0 bases, with 8 bases left between them. The CDR3 covers 15 residues. CDR3 in amino acids: CAISESRTVNTEAFF. For the CDR3, the DNA is TGTGCCATCAGTGAGTCCCGGACAGTGAACACTGAAGCTTTCTTT.

The rearrangement uses TRBV6-5 and TRBJ1-6; D call uncertain. The ends were cut back, 8 bases at V and 9 bases at J, with 20 bases in the middle. The CDR3 is made up of 15 amino acids. Germline-derived CDR1 and CDR2 are MNHEY and SVGAGI. The CDR3: CASGREGVSFSPLHF. CDR3 coding DNA: TGTGCCAGCGGACGTGAGGGCGTCTCCTTTTCACCCCTCCACTTT.

The chain has TRBV5-5 and TRBJ2-5; TRBD1 matches at 7 bases. Germline assignment: CDR1 SGHKS and CDR2 YYEKEE (reference sequence). V gave up 4 bases and J gave up 4 bases; unmatched junction bases: 7. This CDR3 is 14 amino acids long. CDR3 nucleotides: TGTGCCAGCAGCCATCAACAGGGGAGAGAGACCCAGTACTTC. This sequence encodes CASSHQQGRETQYF. The whole variable domain, remainder taken from reference TRBV5-5 and TRBJ2-5, is DAGVTQSPTHLIKTRGQQVTLRCSPISGHKSVSWYQQVLGQGPQFIFQYYEKEERGRGNFPDRFSARQFPNYSSELNVNALLLGDSALYLCASSHQQGRETQYFGPGTRLLVL.

This sequence joins TRBV20-1 and TRBJ1-1; D unresolved. This CDR3 has 11 residues. CDR1 and CDR2 from the germline V gene are DFQATT and SNEGSKA (reference sequence). The V and J ends lost 3 bases and 1 base respectively, with 3 bases between them. The CDR3 bases are TGCAGTGCTAGGGCGAACACTGAAGCTTTCTTT. Translation: CSARANTEAFF.

This rearrangement joins TRBV11-1 to TRBJ2-7; 7 nucleotides line up with TRBD2. CDR3 length: 15 amino acids. CDR1 is SGHAT, CDR2 FQDESV, per germline (reference sequence). Losses at the gene ends were 7 bases for V and 1 base for J; bases not matched to a gene: 10. The CDR3 DNA is TGTGCCAGCACCACCAGTGGGGGGGTTTCCTACGAGCAGTACTTC. Its protein product is CASTTSGGVSYEQYF.

The chain links TRBV6-1 to TRBJ1-1, with a tentative D call TRBD1 (6 bases). Trimming removed 3 bases from V and 8 bases from J, with 19 bases in between. The CDR3 covers 15 residues. Germline CDR1 is MNHNS and CDR2 is SASEGT. CDR3 sequence reads: CASSDQGQLVREAFF. Here the CDR3 DNA reads TGTGCCAGCAGTGACCAGGGGCAGCTTGTTCGAGAAGCTTTCTTT.

The V gene is TRBV9, the J gene TRBJ2-3, with TRBD1 identical over 7 bases. The V gene's germline CDR1 is SGDLS and CDR2 YYNGEE. J gave up 4 bases and V 0 bases, and 5 bases lay outside the gene matches. There are 15 residues in the CDR3. CDR3 sequence reads: CASSVGAGGSDTQYF. The DNA of the CDR3 is TGTGCCAGCAGCGTAGGGGCAGGGGGATCAGATACGCAGTATTTT.

V gene TRBV18 combines with J gene TRBJ1-2; weak D call: TRBD1 (5 bases). CDR3 length: 14 residues. Trimming cost V 0 bases and J 4 bases, with 9 bases left between them. CDR1 and CDR2 from the germline V gene are KGHSH and LQKENI. DNA for the CDR3: TGTGCCAGCTCACCACCCGGACAACTCTATGGCTACACCTTC. Amino acid sequence: CASSPPGQLYGYTF.

This clone appeared once. The chain joins TRBV6-6 to TRBJ1-3; D is possibly TRBD1 (6 bases). Trimming pared 7 bases from V and 0 bases from J, leaving 10 bases between. Germline V gene sequence: CDR1 MNHNY, CDR2 SVGAGI (reference sequence). The CDR3 has 14 amino acids. Written as DNA, the CDR3 is TGTGCCAGCATCCTAGGGGGCTCTGGAAACACCATATATTTT. Translated, it gives CASILGGSGNTIYF.

The CDR3 reads CASSPQGALAKNIQYF. The CDR3 DNA reads TGTGCCAGCAGCCCGCAGGGGGCCCTAGCCAAAAACATTCAGTACTTC. The chain combines TRBV7-2 with TRBJ2-4; TRBD1 aligns across 8 bases. After removal of 5 bases from V and 0 bases from J, the junction contained 6 bases not matched to a gene. The CDR3 runs 16 residues. The germline V gene has CDR1 SGHTA and CDR2 FQGNSA.